This record concerns one T cell receptor (beta chain) sequence. Its antigen is currently unknown. The sample originates from a study of cytomegalovirus exposure and HLA in healthy donors. Whole-study findings and limits: Later analysis showed TCR association rates varying by HLA locus, highest for DRB1 and lowest for HLA-C.

V was cut by 6 bases and J by 0 bases, with 9 bases left in between. This CDR3 region has 14 residues. Germline-derived CDR1 and CDR2 are MDHEN and SYDVKM. The study ran its PCR with 60 Vbeta and 13 Jbeta primers. Profiling relied on immunoSEQ multiplex PCR, and the TCRdb table lists in-frame clones only, not all of them. The sample lists 95,000 to 150,000 clones, about two thirds seen once, with 8.2% in the top ten. The J gene is TRBJ1-3, the V gene TRBV28; maybe TRBD1 (6 bases). Sequenced sample: PBMCs. The receptor was isolated from a woman aged 40 to 50 in good health and CMV-seropositive. In DNA, the CDR3 is TGTGCCAGCAGCACAGGGAGCTCTGGAAACACCATATATTTT. Translation gives CASSTGSSGNTIYF.